This TCR beta chain appears in the sequencing data of a study of cytomegalovirus exposure and HLA in healthy donors (dated by TCRdb to 2015 to 2018). General notes on the study: In an earlier analysis of 587 of the donors, 250 to 300 Gb of sequence data and some 100 million unique TCR beta sequences from 180 million or so T cells were reported. Across 300 to 500 genotyped donors of the cohort, an average of about 240,000 unique TCR beta nucleotide sequences per donor were sequenced, and roughly 18% of those sequences were non-productive. Rather than drawing on any new phenotypic data, the later analysis identified candidate immune exposures from TCR beta sequences and the way those sequences occurred across donors. Using immunosequencing, the study profiled T cell repertoires from fewer than 850 subjects and related those repertoires to cytomegalovirus serostatus. A separate validation cohort of 100 to 150 different subjects was used in addition to the roughly 670-subject first cohort. To decide whether each TCR beta V gene segment behaved as functional or pseudogenic, an earlier analysis of some 600 of the donors relied on high-throughput TCR beta sequencing. Every repertoire in the discovery cohort had been generated on one and the same sequencing platform. Roughly 310 gigabases of sequencing data and approximately 84 million unique TCR sequences were included in an early release covering around 650 HLA-typed donors. Several DR-DQ haplotypes were handled as single units for association and clustering because linkage in the cohort was strong. Donor age, sex, ethnicity and CMV serostatus were compiled alongside the repertoire data. A later genetic analysis took genome-wide SNP genotypes for about three fifths of the roughly 670 donors and used that subset as a discovery cohort. HLA typing included class I and class II loci at four-digit resolution. A later analysis re-analyzed previously published TCR beta repertoires from hundreds of donors and added high-resolution HLA genotyping to study TCR occurrence patterns. High-throughput TCR immunosequencing, statistical association of individual TCRs with disease status, and machine learning were combined to predict cytomegalovirus infection status. The aim of the study was to test whether cataloging public T cell receptors could identify signatures of past pathogen exposure. Of the approximately 400 genotyped donors, over 80% were placed in the genetic ancestry cluster associated with self-reported Caucasian donors. The number of typed donors differed by locus: about 620-640 for A, B, C, DRB1 and DQB1; approximately 520 for DQA1; 606 for DPA1; and about 450 for DPB1. Results the study describes overall, beyond this receptor: Specific HLA alleles were associated with 16,951 TCR beta sequences at a false discovery rate of 0.05 in a later analysis. The earlier analysis of approximately 540 of the donors excluded approximately 17 rarely observed V segments, including chromosome 9 orphons, because counts were too low. It was suggested by the authors that the approach could potentially be generalized to other disease states and immunological phenotypes. The 87-base-pair reads could not distinguish some IMGT-functional V segments, including TRBV6-2 and TRBV6-3, so those segments were excluded. A later analysis found that most CMV-associated TCR beta chains appeared HLA-restricted, with HLA associations seemingly driven largely by CMV exposure. A later genetic analysis associated a missense DCLRE1C variant with V-gene and J-gene trimming of TCR beta chains, and an independent cohort replicated the association. Immune exposure information for the cohort was limited to CMV serostatus. A cluster of highly shared sequence variants was judged likely to be a technical artifact of the sequencing pipeline. Sequencing depth was assumed to be roughly uniform across donors in the presence/absence analyses, though that assumption may not hold. A further reported finding was that TCR beta sequences accurately predicted the HLA-A and HLA-B alleles for most subjects in the first cohort. Correlated functional status among segregating V segments might be attributable to linkage disequilibrium, but an unknown experimental factor could not be ruled out. The classifier was reported to diagnose cytomegalovirus status with high specificity and sensitivity in both the original and validation cohorts. In vitro tests confirmed that three of the cytomegalovirus-associated TCR beta chains recognize cytomegalovirus antigens. A later genetic analysis reported fewer N-insertions in productive TCRs among donors in an Asian-associated ancestry cluster than the approximately 700-donor mean. In an earlier analysis of fewer than 750 of the donors, most TCR beta V segments were observed in productive rearrangements about 87% or about 30% of the time, broadly matching IMGT annotations. In a later analysis, HLA-associated TCR beta chains were found to be more clonally expanded and to have lower generation probabilities than equally common non-associated chains. The cohort was sequenced for TCR beta chains only, and without alpha or paired-chain data the features that could be detected were limited. According to a later analysis, parvovirus B19, influenza, CMV and Epstein-Barr virus appeared linked to several top co-occurrence clusters. When HLA alleles, especially DR and DQ, strongly co-occurred, TCR associations were difficult to assign to individual alleles. Because some donors lacked HLA typing at each locus, the association tests relied only on the typed subset. In a later analysis, the rate of TCR association differed among HLA loci, with DRB1 alleles having the most associated TCRs and HLA-C alleles having the fewest. While some public TCRs were present in many individuals, most TCR sequences turned up only very rarely across donors. A total of 164 TCR beta chains were listed by the study as associated with cytomegalovirus.

In total, 666 healthy bone marrow donors made up the cohort. All cohort members were sampled while nominally healthy, although unrecorded immune exposures were likely present. The donor tested CMV seropositive and was one of the 289 seropositive cohort members. A peripheral blood sample was provided by each donor, and peripheral blood mononuclear cells were used for TCR beta sequencing. Genomic DNA extraction from the blood cell samples was performed with the Qiagen DNeasy Blood Extraction Kit. CDR1 and CDR2 are drawn from the germline V gene: KGHSH, LQKENI. The trim is 3 bases for V and 2 bases for J, with a gap of 13 bases between the germline ends. The CDR3 sequence holds 15 residues, the cysteine and phenylalanine included. This entry keeps only the CDR3 DNA: 45 bases, framed from base 1. Library prep was done by the immunoSEQ multiplex PCR assay. For the multiplex PCR, a mixture combining 60 forward primers for TCR Vbeta segments and 13 reverse primers for TCR Jbeta segments was used. The CDR3 region of rearranged TCR beta genes was amplified from genomic DNA by a multiplex PCR assay. Amplified TCR beta libraries were sequenced as 87-base-pair reads on the Illumina HiSeq System. Regarding the original processing steps: A later analysis tallied tens of millions of unique TCR beta chains across the 640 or so repertoires, and some 10 million of those chains were shared by two or more donors. Raw reads were error-corrected and collapsed into unique sequences with a nearest-neighbor algorithm that merged closely related sequences to remove PCR and sequencing errors. Alignment of CDR3 sequences to IMGT reference sequences was used to assign V, D and J gene segments. For a sequence to be retained, a match of at least six nucleotides to both a V gene segment and a J gene segment was required. Rearrangements were classified as productive when the CDR3 lacked stop codons and remained in frame with V and J, and all other rearrangements were classified as non-productive. CDR3 was defined by IMGT convention, running from the second conserved V-encoded cysteine to the conserved J-encoded phenylalanine. In an earlier analysis of around 600 of the donors, sequences lacking an unambiguous match to a single V gene segment were excluded. An earlier analysis of about 590 of the donors classified V segments as functional when productive rearrangements were above 56.7% and as segregating when the standard deviation between donors was above 5%. A statistical classification framework was built to diagnose cytomegalovirus status from the catalog of TCR beta chain sequences. In a later analysis, TCR nucleotide sequences were compared against IMGT/GENE-DB human TR gene sequences so that V and J genes could be assigned. Using the TCRdist pipeline, a later analysis assigned CDR3 sequences along with most-parsimonious VDJ recombination scenarios. In a later analysis, each TCR beta chain was defined by its CDR3 amino acid sequence together with its V-gene family, and reads without a unique V-gene family were excluded. In a later analysis, a few hundred highly shared, low-generation-probability nucleotide sequences were removed to address suspected cross-contamination and a sequencing artifact. In a later analysis, a clonal expansion index was calculated for each public chain from normalized within-repertoire ranks of inferred template counts. Generation probabilities in a later analysis came from a VDJ recombination model fitted to out-of-frame rearrangements, and those results were checked against IGoR. Hypergeometric tests were used in a later analysis to score TCR-TCR, TCR-HLA and TCR-CMV co-occurrence, with a repertoire-size bias correction applied to the TCR pairs. False discovery rates were estimated in a later analysis by permuting HLA or CMV assignments 20 times. In a later analysis, co-occurring TCRs were grouped with DBSCAN, and TCRdist sequence similarity was added when clustering was performed within HLA-allele-positive subsets. Repertoires with fewer than 30,000 or more than 120,000 public chains were left out of co-occurrence clustering, as were five repertoires with anomalous nucleotide sharing. Not all clones reach the TCRdb copy of this immuneACCESS table, which keeps in-frame sequences only. Checked studies attribute under half of the gap to unresolved V genes and leave the rest unexplained. Clone size and V and J calls were adopted from that table, with D and trimming inferred from the DNA. The sample contains approximately 110,000 clones, approximately 70% of them found a single time. The ten largest make up 8% to 9.5% of the sample.

Details on this clone: No cognate antigen has been identified for it. No base-level quality is on record; no much larger clone is a single base apart.

This clonotype originated in a young man in good health and CMV-seropositive. The rearrangement joined TRBV18 to TRBJ1-2; no D gene is confidently identified. Source material: PBMCs. CDR3 sequence: CASSPREGSNYGYTF. The nucleotide sequence reads TGTGCCAGCTCACCTCGTGAGGGTTCAAACTATGGCTACACCTTC.